This record looks at one T cell receptor beta chain sequence and its context. Its antigen is as yet unknown. The read finishes 3 residues shy of the CDR3 end, and the germline J gene is used to complete it. The data were produced by immunoSEQ multiplex PCR, yet TCRdb's version contains in-frame clones alone and is incomplete. The sample's table shows about 30,000 clones. The CDR3 is 15 residues long. Germline V CDR1 and CDR2: LNHDA, SQIVND (reference sequence). The junction had 7 bases not matched to a gene; V was cut back by 6 bases and J by 5 bases. This specimen comes from a study of Tregs in tolerant kidney transplant recipients. Background on the study: Recipients received nonmyeloablative bone marrow transplants from related graft donors, with transient mixed chimerism. Study-wide results and caveats: In tolerant patients, donor-specific Tregs outgrew total Tregs, suggesting antigen-driven expansion. Activated donor B cell expansion appeared to reveal the most relevant donor-specific TCRbeta repertoire.

The sequenced sample was CD8+ T cells from blood, obtained before the transplant. The sequence was collected from a human donor who received a combined kidney and bone marrow transplant. The V and J genes are TRBV19 and TRBJ2-2; 9 bases match TRBD1. The CDR3 reads CASRTGTGRTGELFF. CDR3 DNA, as far as it was read: TGTGCCAGTAGGACCGGGACAGGGAGAACCGGGGAG.